Listed below are T cell receptor beta chains from one sample, sequenced in a study of OX40 agonist ivuxolimab in advanced cancers. Assay used: immunoSEQ multiplex PCR; TCRdb lists only in-frame clones, some missing. The sample has roughly 80,000 clones; about 80% are singletons. This sample comprised CD4+ or CD8+ T cells sorted from blood, obtained in a trial of the OX40 agonist ivuxolimab. These TCRs come from an adult with an advanced solid tumor such as melanoma, head and neck, liver or kidney cancer. The CDR3 runs from the conserved cysteine through the conserved F or W. The D gene is left open where the match is weak. Clone size is not always given. Where it is, it says once, few, many or a class for expanded clones.

v_gene,d_gene,j_gene,abundance,CDR3nt,CDR3aa
TRBV10-1,TRBD1,TRBJ2-7,NA,TGCGCCAGCAGGGAACACCGGGACAGGGATGTATCCAGCGGTGGAGCCACCTACGAGCAGTACTTC,CASREHRDRDVSSGGATYEQYF
TRBV7-2,NA,TRBJ2-5,once,TGTGCCAGCAGCTCTCCACCGGGATATTCAGAGACCCAGTACTTC,CASSSPPGYSETQYF
TRBV6-5,NA,TRBJ1-5,NA,TGTGCCAGCAGTGAACGACGGAATCAGCCCCAGCATTTT,CASSERRNQPQHF
TRBV5-6,NA,TRBJ2-3,NA,TGTGCCAGCAGCGGGACAAAGGCGCAGTATTTT,CASSGTKAQYF
TRBV5-6,NA,TRBJ2-5,NA,TGTGCCAGCAGCTTGGGATCCAGGGAGACCCAGTACTTC,CASSLGSRETQYF
TRBV6-6,NA,TRBJ2-5,NA,TGTGCCAGCAGTTACCCCCCCAGGGGTCAAGAGACCCAGTACTTC,CASSYPPRGQETQYF
TRBV4-2,NA,TRBJ2-3,NA,TGTGCCAGCAGCCAACAACAGGGATTCACAGATACGCAGTATTTT,CASSQQQGFTDTQYF
TRBV28,NA,TRBJ1-6,NA,TGTGCCAGCGTATCGGCAGCCGGGGACGGTTCACCCCTCCACTTT,CASVSAAGDGSPLHF
TRBV5-1,NA,TRBJ1-1,once,TGCGCCAGCCGATCCCGGGACAAGAACACTGAAGCTTTCTTT,CASRSRDKNTEAFF
TRBV7-3,TRBD2,TRBJ2-7,NA,TGTGCCAGCAGCCCGCGGACTAGCGGTGTAGGGGAGCAGTACTTC,CASSPRTSGVGEQYF
TRBV30,NA,TRBJ1-5,NA,TGTGCCTGGAGTGGGGACGGCGGCAATCAGCCCCAGCATTTT,CAWSGDGGNQPQHF
TRBV5-4,NA,TRBJ1-5,NA,TGTGCCAGCAGCTTGTTCGGTCAGCCCCAGCATTTT,CASSLFGQPQHF
TRBV6-1,NA,TRBJ1-1,NA,TGTGCCAGCAGGGTGTCCCAAGCTTTCTTT,CASRVSQAFF
TRBV11-2,NA,TRBJ2-4,NA,TGTGCCAGCAGCTTAGTAGGGGTAGACCCTAAAAACATTCAGTACTTC,CASSLVGVDPKNIQYF
TRBV27,TRBD2,TRBJ2-1,NA,TGTGCCAGCAGTTTTGGCGGGGGCTCCTACAATGAGCAGTTCTTC,CASSFGGGSYNEQFF
TRBV2,TRBD1,TRBJ2-7,NA,TGTGCCAGCAGTGGGAGGGGACAGGTCTCCTACGAGCAGTACTTC,CASSGRGQVSYEQYF
TRBV5-1,NA,TRBJ1-1,NA,TGCGCCAGCAGCCTCCAGCGAGGATACACTGAAGCTTTCTTT,CASSLQRGYTEAFF
TRBV5-1,NA,TRBJ2-5,NA,TGCGCCAGCAGCTGCCCGGGGGCGGGGGAAGAGACCCAGTACTTC,CASSCPGAGEETQYF
TRBV5-5,NA,TRBJ2-3,NA,TGTGCCAGCAGCTTCAGAAACACAGATACGCAGTATTTT,CASSFRNTDTQYF
TRBV9,NA,TRBJ2-1,NA,TGTGCCAGCAGCGTAGTCCCCAGCTCCTACAATGAGCAGTTCTTC,CASSVVPSSYNEQFF
TRBV7-2,TRBD1,TRBJ2-2,once,TGTGCCAGCAGCCGACAGGGGGCGAACACCGGGGAGCTGTTTTTT,CASSRQGANTGELFF
TRBV5-1,NA,TRBJ2-3,NA,TGCGCCAGCAGCTTGCACGGGCTGGGCACAGATACGCAGTATTTT,CASSLHGLGTDTQYF
TRBV15,NA,TRBJ1-1,NA,TGTGCCACCAGCAGAGATCTAGGCTCCCAGATGAACACTGAAGCTTTCTTT,CATSRDLGSQMNTEAFF
TRBV14,NA,TRBJ2-3,NA,TGTGCCAGCGGACTAGGGGGCCCTACGCAGTATTTT,CASGLGGPTQYF
TRBV9,TRBD2,TRBJ2-3,NA,TGTGCCAGCAGCTTTAGCGGGGGGTACACAGATACGCAGTATTTT,CASSFSGGYTDTQYF
TRBV7-9,NA,TRBJ2-1,NA,TGTGCCAGCAGCTTTTCGGGGTGGGATGAGCAGTTCTTC,CASSFSGWDEQFF
TRBV2,NA,TRBJ2-2,NA,TGTGCCAGCAGAATCCCCGGGGACACCGGGGAGCTGTTTTTT,CASRIPGDTGELFF
TRBV28,NA,TRBJ2-5,NA,TGTGCCAGCAGTTCGCCGGGACAAGGGACCCAGTACTTC,CASSSPGQGTQYF
TRBV4-2,TRBD1,TRBJ2-3,once,TGTGCCAGCACTAACTGGGACAGGGGGCAAGATACGCAGTATTTT,CASTNWDRGQDTQYF
TRBV6-1,TRBD1,TRBJ2-1,once,TGTGCCAGCAGACCGGGACAGGCCAGGGCAGGTGAGCAGTTCTTC,CASRPGQARAGEQFF
TRBV27,NA,TRBJ2-3,NA,TGTGCCAGCAGGCAAATACTCACAGGAGGGGATACGCAGTATTTT,CASRQILTGGDTQYF
TRBV12-5,TRBD1,TRBJ2-2,NA,TGTGCTAGTGGCACGGGACAGGGTTATACCGGGGAGCTGTTTTTT,CASGTGQGYTGELFF
TRBV5-1,TRBD2,TRBJ2-7,NA,TGCGCCAGCAGCTTCGTACTAGCGGAGGCCGAGCAGTACTTC,CASSFVLAEAEQYF
TRBV25-1,NA,TRBJ1-1,few,TGTGCCAGCAGGGGGGGGCGTATTGAAGCTTTCTTT,CASRGGRIEAFF
TRBV5-6,NA,TRBJ1-3,NA,TGTGCCAGCAGCTTGGTGTCAGCTAGAAACACCATATATTTT,CASSLVSARNTIYF
TRBV27,NA,TRBJ1-1,NA,TGTGCCAGCACCGGGATGAACACTGAAGCTTTCTTT,CASTGMNTEAFF